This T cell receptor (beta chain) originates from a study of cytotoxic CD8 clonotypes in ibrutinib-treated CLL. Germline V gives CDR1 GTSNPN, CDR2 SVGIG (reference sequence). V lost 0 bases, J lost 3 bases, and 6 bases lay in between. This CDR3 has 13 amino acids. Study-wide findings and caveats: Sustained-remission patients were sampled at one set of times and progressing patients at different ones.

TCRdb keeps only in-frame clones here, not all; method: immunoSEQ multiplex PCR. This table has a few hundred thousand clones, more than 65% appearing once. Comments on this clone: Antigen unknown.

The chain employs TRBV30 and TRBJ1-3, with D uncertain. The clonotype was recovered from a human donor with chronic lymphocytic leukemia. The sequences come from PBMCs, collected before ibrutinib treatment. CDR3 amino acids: CAWSVVGGNTIYF. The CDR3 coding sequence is TGTGCCTGGAGTGTAGTAGGTGGAAACACCATATATTTT.